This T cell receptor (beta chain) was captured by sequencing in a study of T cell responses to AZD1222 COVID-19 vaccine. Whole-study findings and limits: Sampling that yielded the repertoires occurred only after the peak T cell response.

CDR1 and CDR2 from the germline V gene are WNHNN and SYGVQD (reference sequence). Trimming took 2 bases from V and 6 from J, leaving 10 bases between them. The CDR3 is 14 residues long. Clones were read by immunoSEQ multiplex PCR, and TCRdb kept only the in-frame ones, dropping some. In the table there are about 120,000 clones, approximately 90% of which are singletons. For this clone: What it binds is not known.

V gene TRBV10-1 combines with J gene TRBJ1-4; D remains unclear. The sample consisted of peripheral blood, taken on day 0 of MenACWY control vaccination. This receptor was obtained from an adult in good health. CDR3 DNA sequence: TGCGCCAGCAGTGAGCTCTACCTTTATGAAAAACTGTTTTTT. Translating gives CASSELYLYEKLFF.